Described below is a single TCR beta chain sequence and its context. The target antigen is unknown. Germline CDR1 SNHLY, CDR2 FYNNEI. The CDR3 sequence is 15 residues long. V lost 1 base to trimming and J lost 0 bases, with 10 bases between them. The data stem from a study of OX40 agonist ivuxolimab in advanced cancers. Study at large: The dose-escalation cohort had hepatocellular carcinoma, melanoma, renal cell or head and neck cancer. Study conclusions and caveats: Doses of 0.1 to 3.0 mg/kg were accompanied by clonal expansion of CD4+ and CD8+ blood T cells by week 6. The study found among the lowest clonal expansion in partial responders at 0.1-3.0 mg/kg.

The assay was immunoSEQ multiplex PCR, and TCRdb's table has in-frame clones only and misses some. The table lists 55,000 to 70,000 clones, more than 70% of them singletons, with 5.5% to 7% in the top ten. The receptor was derived from an adult with an advanced solid tumor such as melanoma, head and neck, liver or kidney cancer. The chain carries TRBV2 and TRBJ2-7, with a possible D match to TRBD2 (5 bases). Material: CD4+ or CD8+ T cells sorted from blood, obtained in a trial of the OX40 agonist ivuxolimab. CDR3 sequence reads: CASSEGRVDSYEQYF. In DNA form, the CDR3 reads TGTGCCAGCAGTGAAGGGCGGGTAGACTCCTACGAGCAGTACTTC.